This passage covers 28 T cell receptor beta chains from one sample sequenced in a study of cytomegalovirus exposure and HLA in healthy donors. Using immunoSEQ multiplex PCR, the repertoire was profiled, and TCRdb retains in-frame clones only, with some absent. The sample gives roughly 71,000 clones, around 95% of which show up once; about 0.63% is in the top ten. The sample comprised PBMCs. The receptors originated from a woman between 18 and 29 years old in good health and CMV-seronegative.

The chain employs TRBV27 and TRBJ1-5; D not resolved. V lost 0 bases and J lost 6, with 6 bases in between. The CDR3 totals 13 residues. Germline V lookup: CDR1 MNHEY, CDR2 SMNVEV (reference sequence). CDR3 loop: CASSLSRSQPQHF. The CDR3 DNA follows: TGTGCCAGCAGTTTATCGAGGAGTCAGCCCCAGCATTTT.

The V call is TRBV6-5, the J call TRBJ1-1, with a possible D match to TRBD1 (6 bases). Between the trimmed V and J ends, which lost 2 bases and 1 base, there was a span of 8 bases. The CDR3 covers 14 residues. CDR1 is MNHEY, CDR2 SVGAGI, per germline. CDR3: CASSYRGQNTEAFF. The CDR3, as DNA: TGTGCCAGCAGTTACCGGGGACAGAACACTGAAGCTTTCTTT.

The genes are TRBV6-5 and TRBJ1-2; 7 bases are a match to TRBD1. After removal of 6 bases from V and 5 bases from J, the junction contained 12 bases not matched to a gene. Germline V lookup: CDR1 MNHEY, CDR2 SVGAGI. The CDR3 is 15 residues long. CDR3 sequence (DNA): TGTGCCAGCAGCCTTTCGACAGGGCCGGCGTATGGCTACACCTTC. It specifies CASSLSTGPAYGYTF.

In this sample, this clone turned up once. The chain couples TRBV5-8 to TRBJ1-4; a weak D match, TRBD1 (6 bases). The CDR3 runs 15 residues. Trimming removed 4 bases at V and 4 bases at J, with 14 bases between. Germline CDR1 SGHTS, CDR2 YDEGEE. CDR3 in DNA: TGTGCCAGCAGCCGTCGACAGGATATTAATGAAAAACTGTTTTTT. Amino acid sequence: CASSRRQDINEKLFF.

The chain is built from TRBV7-9 and TRBJ1-2; weak D call: TRBD1 (6 bases). V was shortened by 2 bases and J by 6 bases, with 13 bases between the two germline ends. CDR1 is SEHNR, CDR2 FQNEAQ, per germline (reference sequence). The CDR3 is 14 residues long. In nucleotides, the CDR3 is TGTGCCAGCAGCTTATTCCAGGGGCCGAATGGCTACACCTTC. Encoded protein: CASSLFQGPNGYTF.

J is TRBJ2-2 and V is TRBV6-6, with 11 nucleotides matching TRBD1. Germline lookup yields CDR1 MNHNY and CDR2 SVGAGI (reference sequence). Trimming at V came to 6 bases and at J to 6 bases, leaving 9 bases not matched to a gene. The CDR3 runs to 16 residues. The DNA for the CDR3 is TGTGCCAGCAGAGAACGGACAGGGGGCGCGTCCGGGGAGCTGTTTTTT. Residues: CASRERTGGASGELFF.

This chain joins TRBV5-5 and TRBJ1-5; TRBD1 might be the D (5 bases). The CDR3 spans 16 residues. Deletions cut 4 bases from V and 2 bases from J, with 16 bases between. From germline, CDR1 is SGHKS and CDR2 YYEKEE (reference sequence). CDR3 nucleotides: TGTGCCAGCAGCCTCCTTTGGGGCTCGGGCAATCAGCCCCAGCATTTT. The encoded protein is CASSLLWGSGNQPQHF. The full variable domain, with the rest looked up from reference TRBV5-5 and TRBJ1-5, is DAGVTQSPTHLIKTRGQQVTLRCSPISGHKSVSWYQQVLGQGPQFIFQYYEKEERGRGNFPDRFSARQFPNYSSELNVNALLLGDSALYLCASSLLWGSGNQPQHFGDGTRLSIL.

V gene TRBV7-2 combines with J gene TRBJ1-2; 9 bases are shared with TRBD1. The CDR3 sequence is 16 residues long. J was trimmed by 3 bases and V by 6 bases; bases with no gene match: 11. CDR1 is SGHTA, CDR2 FQGNSA, per germline. The CDR3 nucleotides read TGTGCCAGCAGTGATAACCGGGACAGGGTTTACTATGGCTACACCTTC. It encodes CASSDNRDRVYYGYTF. Variable domain in full (rest from reference TRBV7-2 and TRBJ1-2): GAGVSQSPSNKVTEKGKDVELRCDPISGHTALYWYRQSLGQGLEFLIYFQGNSAPDKSGLPSDRFSAERTGGSVSTLTIQRTQQEDSAVYLCASSDNRDRVYYGYTFGSGTRLTVV.

The chain couples TRBV7-2 to TRBJ2-5; 7 nucleotides align to TRBD2. The CDR3 runs to 15 residues. The germline V gene has CDR1 SGHTA and CDR2 FQGNSA. The trim removed 5 bases at V and 5 bases at J, leaving 11 bases unmatched. The CDR3 nucleotides are TGTGCCAGCAGCCCCGGGGGAGGGCGCGGGGAGACCCAGTACTTC. Its translation is CASSPGGGRGETQYF.

The V gene is TRBV11-3, the J gene TRBJ2-7; tentatively, D is TRBD2 (5 bases). Between the trimmed V and J ends, which lost 1 base and 3 bases, there was a span of 7 bases. CDR3 length: 13 amino acids. CDR1 is SGHNT, CDR2 YENEEA, per germline. The CDR3 sequence is CASSLARDYEQYF. CDR3 bases: TGTGCCAGCAGCTTAGCCCGGGACTACGAGCAGTACTTC.

V and J are TRBV13 and TRBJ2-7; 7 bases fit TRBD1. V lost 3 bases to trimming and J lost 0 bases; unmatched junction nucleotides: 5. CDR1 and CDR2 (germline): PRHDT, FYEKMQ (reference sequence). The CDR3 spans 15 residues. Written as DNA, the CDR3 is TGTGCCAGCAGCTTCATCCGGGACAGCTCCTACGAGCAGTACTTC. Protein: CASSFIRDSSYEQYF. Full variable domain (outside the CDR3, taken from reference TRBV13 and TRBJ2-7): AAGVIQSPRHLIKEKRETATLKCYPIPRHDTVYWYQQGPGQDPQFLISFYEKMQSDKGSIPDRFSAQQFSDYHSELNMSSLELGDSALYFCASSFIRDSSYEQYFGPGTRLTVT.

The table lists this clone with a count of one. This chain links TRBV19 with TRBJ1-2; 8 bases agree with TRBD1. V trimming: 0 bases; J trimming: 5 bases; junction bases outside the gene matches: 5. The CDR3 runs 15 residues. Germline CDR1 LNHDA, CDR2 SQIVND (reference sequence). The DNA for the CDR3 is TGTGCCAGTAGTATAGATCGAGACAGGGGATATGGCTACACCTTC. Amino acid sequence: CASSIDRDRGYGYTF.

Here the CDR3 reads CASSLGPTGETQYF. As DNA, the CDR3 is TGTGCCAGCAGCTTGGGTCCGACTGGGGAGACCCAGTACTTC. The chain has TRBV5-6 and TRBJ2-5; D remains unclear. V lost 0 bases and J lost 5, with 11 bases in between. The CDR3 runs to 14 residues. Germline V gene data show CDR1 as SGHDT and CDR2 as YYEEEE.

The CDR3 reads CASRGILGVTNEKLFF. CDR3 nucleotide sequence: TGTGCCAGCAGGGGAATCTTAGGGGTTACGAACGAAAAACTGTTTTTT. The chain recombines TRBV28 with TRBJ1-4, with TRBD1 as a possible D gene (5 bases). The CDR3 consists of 16 residues. The V gene lost 6 bases and the J gene lost 8 bases, with 22 bases spanning the gap. Germline V gene lookup returns CDR1 MDHEN and CDR2 SYDVKM.

This chain joins TRBV4-3 and TRBJ2-1; 8 nucleotides match TRBD2. CDR1 and CDR2 from the germline V gene are LGHNA and YSLEER. The CDR3 loop spans 18 amino acids. The V and J ends lost 0 bases and 9 bases, in that order; junction bases with no gene match: 16. For the CDR3, the DNA is TGCGCCAGCAGCCAAGACCCAGCGGGGGCCTCCTTTGGTGCTGAGCAGTTCTTC. It codes for CASSQDPAGASFGAEQFF.

This chain connects TRBV5-4 to TRBJ2-5, with 11 bases that match TRBD1. Germline-derived CDR1 and CDR2 are SGHNT and YYREEE (reference sequence). V trimming: 3 bases; J trimming: 4 bases; junction bases outside the gene matches: 2. This CDR3 has 14 residues. CDR3 nucleotides: TGTGCCAGCAGCTGGACAGGGGGCGGAGAGACCCAGTACTTC. Translating gives CASSWTGGGETQYF.

V and J are TRBV7-8 and TRBJ1-5; no clear D. The CDR3 covers 12 residues. V was trimmed by 1 base and J by 7 bases, leaving 5 bases between them. Germline V gene lookup returns CDR1 SGHVS and CDR2 FQNEAQ. CDR3 bases: TGTGCCAGCAGCTTAGAAGCCCAGCCCCAGCATTTT. This encodes CASSLEAQPQHF.

J is TRBJ2-7 and V is TRBV27, with 14 bases aligning to TRBD2. The germline CDR1 and CDR2 sequences are MNHEY and SMNVEV (reference sequence). The CDR3 covers 17 residues. V was pared by 1 base and J by 5 bases, with 7 bases of the junction left unmatched. This CDR3 is CASSLWSPGLAGDEQYF. As DNA, the CDR3 is TGTGCCAGCAGTTTATGGTCACCGGGACTAGCGGGGGACGAGCAGTACTTC.

The chain has TRBV9 and TRBJ2-3; 10 bases match TRBD2. In germline, CDR1 is SGDLS, CDR2 YYNGEE. The ends lost 4 bases at V and 1 base at J; junction bases unmatched: 3. The CDR3 contains 15 residues. For the CDR3, the DNA is TGTGCCAGCAGCACCACTAGCGGGGGCACAGATACGCAGTATTTT. It specifies CASSTTSGGTDTQYF.

The chain couples TRBV5-5 to TRBJ1-6; 7 nucleotides match TRBD1. CDR3 length: 13 amino acids. V trimming: 3 bases; J trimming: 10 bases; junction bases outside the gene matches: 4. Per germline, CDR1 SGHKS and CDR2 YYEKEE (reference sequence). The CDR3 is CASSSTGSSPLHF. As DNA, the CDR3 is TGTGCCAGCAGCTCGACAGGGTCATCACCCCTCCACTTT.

This chain uses TRBV4-1 with TRBJ2-1, with 7 bases matching TRBD1. Germline lookup yields CDR1 MGHRA and CDR2 YSYEKL. The CDR3 is 14 residues long. V trimming: 2 bases; J trimming: 4 bases; junction bases outside the gene matches: 2. Here the CDR3 reads CASSQPTGYNEQFF. The CDR3 DNA is TGCGCCAGCAGCCAACCGACAGGGTACAATGAGCAGTTCTTC.

This chain connects TRBV5-1 to TRBJ2-7; D not resolved. The CDR3 contains 13 residues. V was clipped by 2 bases and J by 7 bases, with 13 bases between them. In germline, CDR1 is SGHRS, CDR2 YFSETQ. CDR3 nucleotides: TGCGCCAGCAGCTTTACGGTAGAACGGGAGCAGTACTTC. It codes for CASSFTVEREQYF.

The chain has TRBV19 and TRBJ2-5; 7 bases align to TRBD1. The CDR3 has 13 residues. Germline CDR1 LNHDA, CDR2 SQIVND (reference sequence). Germline trimming cut 6 bases from V and 5 bases from J; bases unmatched to any gene: 6. The CDR3 loop is CASRHTGDETQYF. CDR3 DNA: TGTGCCAGTAGACATACAGGGGACGAGACCCAGTACTTC.

CDR3 protein: CASSSRFSKTQYF. The CDR3 coding sequence is TGCGCCAGCAGCTCCCGATTTAGTAAGACCCAGTACTTC. The chain links TRBV5-1 to TRBJ2-5; no clear D. Trimming left V 3 bases short and J 6 bases short, with 12 bases between. The CDR3 sequence is 13 residues long. Per the germline V gene, CDR1 is SGHRS and CDR2 is YFSETQ.

In this sample, this clone turned up once. This chain joins TRBV10-3 and TRBJ1-1, with D perhaps matching TRBD1 (6 bases). Trimming stripped 2 bases from V and 6 bases from J, with 16 bases between. Germline CDR1 and CDR2: ENHRY and SYGVKD. The CDR3 loop spans 15 amino acids. In DNA, the CDR3 is TGTGCCATCAGTGAGGCACAGGGAAAAGTTTCTGAAGCTTTCTTT. It translates to CAISEAQGKVSEAFF.

The chain recombines TRBV5-4 with TRBJ2-7; D might be TRBD1 (6 bases). Trimming shortened V by 0 bases and J by 2 bases, and 9 bases separated the two germline ends. The CDR3 is made up of 14 amino acids. Germline V gene lookup returns CDR1 SGHNT and CDR2 YYREEE (reference sequence). In nucleotides, the CDR3 is TGTGCCAGCAGCTTGGAGGACAGACCCTACGAGCAGTACTTC. It encodes CASSLEDRPYEQYF.

This clone was counted once. The genes are TRBV28 and TRBJ2-3, with D possibly being TRBD1 (6 bases). This CDR3 region has 13 residues. Looked up from germline, CDR1 is MDHEN and CDR2 is SYDVKM. V dropped 5 bases and J dropped 7 bases, with 13 bases sitting between them. The CDR3 here is CASSLGQSHTQYF. Written as DNA, the CDR3 is TGTGCCAGCAGTCTAGGACAGTCCCATACGCAGTATTTT.

The chain is built from TRBV10-3 and TRBJ2-7; the match to TRBD1 covers 9 bases. This CDR3 region has 14 residues. The V gene end was trimmed by 4 bases and the J gene end by 6 bases; junction bases not matched to a gene: 7. CDR1 ENHRY and CDR2 SYGVKD come from the germline V gene. This chain's CDR3 is CAISGRGQGSEQYF. The CDR3 DNA reads TGTGCCATCAGTGGTCGGGGACAGGGATCCGAGCAGTACTTC.